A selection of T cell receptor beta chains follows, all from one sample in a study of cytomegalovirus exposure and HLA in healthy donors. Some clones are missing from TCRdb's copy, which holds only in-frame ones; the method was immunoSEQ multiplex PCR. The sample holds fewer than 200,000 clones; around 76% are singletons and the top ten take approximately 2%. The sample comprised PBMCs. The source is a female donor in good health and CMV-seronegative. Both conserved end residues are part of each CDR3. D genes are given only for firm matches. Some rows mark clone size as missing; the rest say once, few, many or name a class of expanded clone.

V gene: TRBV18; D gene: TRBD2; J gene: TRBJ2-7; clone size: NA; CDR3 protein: CASSPGLAGSYEQYF; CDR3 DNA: TGTGCCAGCTCACCGGGACTAGCGGGTTCCTACGAGCAGTACTTC
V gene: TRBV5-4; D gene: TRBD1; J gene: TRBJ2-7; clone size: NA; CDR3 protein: CASSLWGTGGNEQYF; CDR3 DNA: TGTGCCAGCAGCTTGTGGGGGACAGGGGGCAACGAGCAGTACTTC
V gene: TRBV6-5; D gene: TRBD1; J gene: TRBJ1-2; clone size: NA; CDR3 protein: CASSYYPQGVDYGYTF; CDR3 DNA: TGTGCCAGCAGTTACTACCCCCAGGGGGTGGACTATGGCTACACCTTC
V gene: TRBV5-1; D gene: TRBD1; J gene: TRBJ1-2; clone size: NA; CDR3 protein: CASSPGQDNYGYTF; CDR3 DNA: TGCGCCAGCAGCCCGGGACAGGACAACTATGGCTACACCTTC
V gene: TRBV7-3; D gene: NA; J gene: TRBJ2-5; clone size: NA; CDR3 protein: CASSSKETQYF; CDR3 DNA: TGTGCCAGCAGCTCCAAAGAGACCCAGTACTTC
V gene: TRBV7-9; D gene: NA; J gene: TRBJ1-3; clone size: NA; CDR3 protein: CASTQAGGGGNTIYF; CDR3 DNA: TGTGCCAGCACCCAGGCGGGGGGCGGTGGAAACACCATATATTTT
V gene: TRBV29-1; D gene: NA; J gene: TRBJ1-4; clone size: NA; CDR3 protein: CSVSGSGIGEKLFF; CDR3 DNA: TGCAGCGTTTCAGGGTCAGGTATTGGTGAAAAACTGTTTTTT
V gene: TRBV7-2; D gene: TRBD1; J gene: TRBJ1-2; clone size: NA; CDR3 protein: CASSLGGTGVANYGYTF; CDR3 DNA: TGTGCCAGCAGCTTAGGGGGGACAGGCGTCGCTAACTATGGCTACACCTTC
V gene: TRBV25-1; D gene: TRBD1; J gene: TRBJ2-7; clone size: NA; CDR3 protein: CASSDPGQGIYEQYF; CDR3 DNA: TGTGCCAGCAGTGACCCGGGACAGGGAATCTACGAGCAGTACTTC
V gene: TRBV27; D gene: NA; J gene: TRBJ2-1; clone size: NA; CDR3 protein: CASSYGLQSSYNEQFF; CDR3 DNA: TGTGCCAGCAGTTACGGACTGCAAAGCTCCTACAATGAGCAGTTCTTC
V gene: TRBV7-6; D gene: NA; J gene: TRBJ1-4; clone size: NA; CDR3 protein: CASSLTGFEKLFF; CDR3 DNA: TGTGCCAGCAGCTTAACAGGATTCGAAAAACTGTTTTTT
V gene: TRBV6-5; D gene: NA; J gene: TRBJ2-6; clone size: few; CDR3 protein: CASSSFQDSGANVLTF; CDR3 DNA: TGTGCCAGCAGTTCTTTTCAGGACTCTGGGGCCAACGTCCTGACTTTC
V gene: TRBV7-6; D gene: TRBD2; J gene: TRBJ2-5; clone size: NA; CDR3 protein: CASSLGAGTETQYF; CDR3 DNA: TGTGCCAGCAGCTTAGGAGCGGGGACGGAGACCCAGTACTTC
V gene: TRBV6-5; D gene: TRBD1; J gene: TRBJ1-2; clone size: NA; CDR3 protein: CASSYSFGQGGGYTF; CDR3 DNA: TGTGCCAGCAGTTACTCATTTGGACAGGGAGGAGGCTACACCTTC
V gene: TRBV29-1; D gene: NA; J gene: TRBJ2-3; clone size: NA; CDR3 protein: CSAYGDTDTQYF; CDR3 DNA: TGCAGCGCCTACGGGGACACAGATACGCAGTATTTT